This record concerns one T cell receptor (beta chain) sequence. This record comes from a study of blood T cell repertoires in COVID-19. For the study at large: The United States, Italy and Spain supplied acute and convalescent COVID-19 samples.

Authors' analysis steps: How many nucleated cells were present was estimated from reference gene primer amplification. Repertoires were generated with immunoSEQ multiplex PCR, while TCRdb's copy carries only in-frame clones and drops some. V, J and clone size derive from that table, while D and trimming were established from the DNA sequence. The repertoire includes some 150,000 clones, 80% to 90% of them detected once, and 11% sits in the top ten. CDR3 length: 15 amino acids. The germline V gene has CDR1 MNHNY and CDR2 SVGAGI (reference sequence). V was clipped by 2 bases and J by 4 bases; unmatched bases: 2.

Sequenced input: peripheral blood. This receptor was obtained from a woman aged 80 or over with acute or convalescent COVID-19. The chain uses TRBV6-6 and TRBJ1-2, with 12 bases fitting TRBD1. The CDR3 sequence: CASSYGTGGAYGYTF. DNA for the CDR3: TGTGCCAGCAGTTACGGGACAGGGGGCGCCTATGGCTACACCTTC.